This T cell receptor beta chain came from a study of technical replicates of blood from a handful of donors. Data came from immunoSEQ multiplex PCR; TCRdb stores just in-frame clones and leaves some out. The sample consists of about 81,000 clones, 90% to 96% of them appearing once. V was clipped by 0 bases and J by 7 bases, with 7 bases between them. CDR3 length: 13 residues. The germline V gene has CDR1 SGHDN and CDR2 FVKESK. This clone was counted once. The chain links TRBV14 to TRBJ2-1; D is undetermined. What was sequenced was T cells isolated from PBMCs. The receptor comes from a human donor in good health. The CDR3 region has the DNA TGTGCCAGCAGCCAAGATTCGTCGAATGAGCAGTTCTTC. The encoded protein is CASSQDSSNEQFF.